The 13 T cell receptor beta chains given below trace back to one sample, sequenced in a study of cytomegalovirus exposure and HLA in healthy donors. Repertoires were generated with immunoSEQ multiplex PCR, while TCRdb's copy carries only in-frame clones and drops some. Counted here are 150,000 to 200,000 clones, roughly 89% occurring once; the ten biggest clones make up over 9%. Sample: PBMCs. These receptors came from a woman under 30 in good health and CMV-seropositive.

This sequence joins TRBV2 and TRBJ2-5; 10 bases match TRBD2. The length of the CDR3 is 14 residues. Germline CDR1 and CDR2: SNHLY and FYNNEI. J gave up 5 bases and V 11 bases, and 11 bases lay outside the gene matches. CDR3 loop: CALNRGLAIETQYF. Written as DNA, the CDR3 is TGTGCCCTCAACCGGGGACTAGCGATCGAGACCCAGTACTTC.

The chain links TRBV2 to TRBJ2-3, with 9 bases fitting TRBD2. Germline V CDR1 and CDR2: SNHLY, FYNNEI. This CDR3 contains 16 residues. J lost 2 bases, V lost 1 base, and 4 bases had no gene match. The CDR3 is CASSEGRGRDTDTQYF. The CDR3 bases are TGTGCCAGCAGTGAAGGCCGCGGGAGGGACACAGATACGCAGTATTTT.

The chain carries TRBV7-2 and TRBJ1-2; perhaps TRBD1 as D (5 bases). This CDR3 is 15 amino acids long. Between the trimmed V and J ends, which lost 3 bases and 4 bases, there was a span of 15 bases. CDR1 is SGHTA and CDR2 is FQGNSA in the germline V gene. In nucleotides, the CDR3 is TGTGCCAGCAGCTTGGGGGGGTTCGGCGGCTATGGCTACACCTTC. Translating it yields CASSLGGFGGYGYTF.

The chain links TRBV5-1 to TRBJ1-1; a weak D match, TRBD1 (5 bases). With 0 bases removed from V and 1 base from J, the gap between germline ends came to 7 bases. Germline CDR1 and CDR2: SGHRS and YFSETQ. This CDR3 contains 14 residues. Here the CDR3 reads CASSLVGANTEAFF. In nucleotides, the CDR3 is TGCGCCAGCAGCTTGGTTGGGGCGAACACTGAAGCTTTCTTT.

The V call is TRBV9, the J call TRBJ2-7; 7 positions agree with TRBD1. The CDR3 contains 15 residues. After removal of 1 base from V and 2 bases from J, the junction contained 6 bases not matched to a gene. Germline V gene sequence: CDR1 SGDLS, CDR2 YYNGEE. DNA of the CDR3: TGTGCCAGCAGCGTACGAGCAGGGGGTACCTACGAGCAGTACTTC. Translating it yields CASSVRAGGTYEQYF.

The chain carries TRBV27 and TRBJ2-1; 11 bases agree with TRBD2. CDR3 size: 20 residues. The trim removed 4 bases at V and 16 bases at J, leaving 30 bases unmatched. Germline CDR1 MNHEY, CDR2 SMNVEV (reference sequence). The CDR3 loop reads CASSSPDGGDSSGRLEVIFF. DNA for the CDR3: TGTGCCAGCAGTTCCCCCGATGGGGGGGACTCTAGCGGGAGGCTTGAGGTTATCTTCTTC.

The CDR3 nucleotides are TGTGCCAGCAGCCACTGGCGCTGGGGCCGCAATCAGCCCCAGCATTTT. Protein sequence: CASSHWRWGRNQPQHF. V gene TRBV7-8 combines with J gene TRBJ1-5; a weak D match, TRBD1 (5 bases). V was shortened by 5 bases and J by 2 bases, with 16 bases between the two germline ends. The CDR3 is 16 residues long. Germline loops: CDR1 SGHVS, CDR2 FQNEAQ.

The chain couples TRBV19 to TRBJ1-1; TRBD1 agrees at 10 bases. Germline assignment: CDR1 LNHDA and CDR2 SQIVND (reference sequence). The CDR3 has 16 residues. After removal of 2 bases from V and 1 base from J, the junction contained 4 bases not matched to a gene. The CDR3 bases are TGTGCCAGTAGTATATCCTGGACAGGGGGGAACACTGAAGCTTTCTTT. Translation: CASSISWTGGNTEAFF.

This rearrangement joins TRBV10-3 to TRBJ2-3, with a possible D match to TRBD2 (6 bases). The V end lost 0 bases, the J end lost 4 bases, and 17 bases lay between the germline ends. The CDR3 has 17 amino acids. CDR1 and CDR2 from the germline V gene are ENHRY and SYGVKD. The DNA of the CDR3 is TGTGCCATCAGTGAGTCGAAGGGTCAGGGAGGTTCAGATACGCAGTATTTT. Translation: CAISESKGQGGSDTQYF.

The chain recombines TRBV7-3 with TRBJ1-2, with 7 nucleotides matching TRBD1. With V trimmed by 5 bases and J by 4 bases, 7 bases remained unmatched. CDR1 and CDR2 from the germline V gene are SGHTA and FQGTGA. The CDR3 runs 14 residues. As DNA, the CDR3 is TGTGCCAGCAGCCCGGGACAGTCGATCTATGGCTACACCTTC. The encoded protein is CASSPGQSIYGYTF.

This clone appeared a single time. As DNA, the CDR3 is TGTGCCAGCAGCTTAGTTTGGGGGGTTTCCTCTGGAAACACCATATATTTT. The encoded protein is CASSLVWGVSSGNTIYF. This rearrangement joins TRBV11-2 to TRBJ1-3, with D tentatively TRBD1 (5 bases). Germline V gives CDR1 SGHAT, CDR2 FQNNGV. CDR3 length: 17 amino acids. With 1 base removed from V and 0 bases from J, the gap between germline ends came to 13 bases.

The chain is built from TRBV28 and TRBJ1-2; the match to TRBD1 covers 10 bases. V shed 4 bases and J 6 bases; nucleotides not matched to a gene: 5. Germline V lookup: CDR1 MDHEN, CDR2 SYDVKM. The CDR3 is 14 residues long. CDR3 DNA: TGTGCCAGCAGTTATTCGGGACAGGGGAATGGCTACACCTTC. It encodes CASSYSGQGNGYTF.

This clone was seen only once. The gene calls are TRBV10-3 and TRBJ1-1, with D perhaps TRBD1 (6 bases). The germline V gene has CDR1 ENHRY and CDR2 SYGVKD. The CDR3 is 12 residues long. Between the trimmed V and J ends, which lost 4 bases and 5 bases, there was a span of 8 bases. Written as DNA, the CDR3 is TGTGCCATCAGTGGGACAGCTACTGAAGCTTTCTTT. Translation gives CAISGTATEAFF.